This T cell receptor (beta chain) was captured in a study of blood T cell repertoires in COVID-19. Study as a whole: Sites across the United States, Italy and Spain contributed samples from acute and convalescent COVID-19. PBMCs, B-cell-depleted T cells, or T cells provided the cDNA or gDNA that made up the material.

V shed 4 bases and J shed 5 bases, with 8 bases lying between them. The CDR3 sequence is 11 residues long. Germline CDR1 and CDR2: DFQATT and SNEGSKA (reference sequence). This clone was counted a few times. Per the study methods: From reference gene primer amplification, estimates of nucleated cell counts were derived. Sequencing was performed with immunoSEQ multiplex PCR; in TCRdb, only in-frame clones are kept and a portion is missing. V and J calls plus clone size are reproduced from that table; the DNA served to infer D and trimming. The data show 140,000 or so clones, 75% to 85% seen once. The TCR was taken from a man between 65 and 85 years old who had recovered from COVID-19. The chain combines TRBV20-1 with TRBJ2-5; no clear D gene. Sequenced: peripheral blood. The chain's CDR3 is CSAISFETQYF. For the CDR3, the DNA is TGCAGTGCTATTTCGTTTGAGACCCAGTACTTC.